A single T cell receptor beta chain is shown here with its context. Looked up from germline, CDR1 is MNHNY and CDR2 is SVGAGI (reference sequence). The CDR3 extends over 14 amino acids. Trimming removed 0 bases from V and 6 bases from J, with 9 bases in between. The data are from a study of PD-L1 blockade in urothelial cancer. Sample numbers ranged from 1 to 8 per patient, encompassing pretreatment and on-treatment collections. Profiled with immunoSEQ multiplex PCR; TCRdb holds only in-frame clones, not every one. The repertoire has 30,000 to 35,000 clones, 65% to 90% of them found once; the top ten carry roughly 29%.

The chain combines TRBV6-6 with TRBJ2-1, with a tentative D call TRBD2 (5 bases). Here the sequenced sample was PBMCs, taken around atezolizumab (anti-PD-L1) treatment. This receptor was obtained from a man between 60 and 75 years old with urothelial cancer. The CDR3 loop reads CASSYSGLGNEQFF. As DNA, the CDR3 is TGTGCCAGCAGTTACTCCGGACTGGGCAATGAGCAGTTCTTC.